A single sample gave rise to the 4 T cell receptor beta chains below, sequenced in a study of human T cells and chemical hapten exposure. A single record per CDR3 protein comes from TCRdb applying MiXCR to the RACE reads. The table shows about 120,000 distinct CDR3 sequences, with around 10% occurring only once. As for time point: patch test 1, 2 weeks after DPC sensitization. Treatment denoted: therapeutic diphenylcyclopropenone sensitization with weekly scalp DPC. Source: whole blood, taken in connection with sensitization to the hapten diphenylcyclopropenone (DPC). The receptors stem from a woman aged 45-65 years with alopecia areata. Some clones in this sample may be carry-over from other donors' samples.

This clonotype has more than one count but fewer than ten. The V and J genes are TRBV29-1 and TRBJ1-1; TRBD1 agrees at 11 bases. Germline V CDR1 and CDR2: SQVTM, ANQGSEA. This CDR3 contains 13 residues. V shed 7 bases and J 6 bases; nucleotides not matched to a gene: 7. The CDR3 region has the DNA TGCAGCGCGTCCGGGACAGGGGGATCTGAAGCTTTCTTT. Amino acid sequence: CSASGTGGSEAFF.

This clonotype was observed many times. This rearrangement joins TRBV20-1 to TRBJ2-1; D is perhaps TRBD2 (6 bases). Germline CDR1 DFQATT, CDR2 SNEGSKA (reference sequence). The CDR3 length is 11 residues. CDR3 sequence reads: CGGRFDNEQFF. CDR3 bases: TGCGGGGGGAGGTTTGACAATGAGCAGTTCTTC.

The sample holds many counts of this clonotype. This rearrangement joins TRBV2 to TRBJ2-7; no definite D call. The CDR3 is 13 residues long. Germline V gene data show CDR1 as SNHLY and CDR2 as FYNNEI. The V end lost 9 bases, the J end lost 0 bases, and 12 bases lay between the germline ends. The CDR3 nucleotides are TGTGCCAGTTCCCAGCAGACCTCCTACGAGCAGTACTTC. Protein: CASSQQTSYEQYF.

This clonotype was observed many times. The chain uses TRBV7-9 and TRBJ2-3; D possibly matches TRBD1 or TRBD2 (5 bases each). This CDR3 contains 14 residues. V dropped 3 bases and J dropped 1 base, with 8 bases sitting between them. Germline-derived CDR1 and CDR2 are SEHNR and FQNEAQ (reference sequence). The CDR3 is CASSLVGGTDTQYF. The CDR3 DNA sequence: TGTGCCAGCAGCTTGGTGGGGGGCACAGATACGCAGTATTTT. Filled out from reference TRBV7-9 and TRBJ2-3, the complete variable domain reads DTGVSQNPRHKITKRGQNVTFRCDPISEHNRLYWYRQTLGQGPEFLTYFQNEAQLEKSRLLSDRFSAERPKGSFSTLEIQRTEQGDSAMYLCASSLVGGTDTQYFGPGTRLTVL.